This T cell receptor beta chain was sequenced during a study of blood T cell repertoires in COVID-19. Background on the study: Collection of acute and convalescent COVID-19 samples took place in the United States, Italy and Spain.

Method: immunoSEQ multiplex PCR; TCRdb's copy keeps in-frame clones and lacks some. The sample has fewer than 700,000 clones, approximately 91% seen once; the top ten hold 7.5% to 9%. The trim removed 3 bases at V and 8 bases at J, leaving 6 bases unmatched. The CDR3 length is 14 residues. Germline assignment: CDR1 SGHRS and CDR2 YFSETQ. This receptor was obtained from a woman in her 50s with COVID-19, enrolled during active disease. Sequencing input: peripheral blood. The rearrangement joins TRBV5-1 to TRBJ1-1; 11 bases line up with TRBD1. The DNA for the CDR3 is TGCGCCAGCAGCTGGACAGGGGGCCAAGCAGAAGCTTTCTTT. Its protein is CASSWTGGQAEAFF.